Following are 14 T cell receptor beta chains from one sample sequenced in a study of blood T cell repertoires in COVID-19. The data were produced by immunoSEQ multiplex PCR, yet TCRdb's version contains in-frame clones alone and is incomplete. Among 150,000 to 200,000 clones listed, around 84% were seen once. Sequencing was performed on PBMCs or T cells enriched from blood (not recorded which). The receptors were gathered from a man aged 50-60 years who had recovered from COVID-19.

V gene TRBV6-6 combines with J gene TRBJ1-1; D ambiguous. This CDR3 contains 14 residues. The germline V and J ends were trimmed by 0 bases and 2 bases, with 7 bases remaining between them. Germline V gene lookup returns CDR1 MNHNY and CDR2 SVGAGI (reference sequence). Here the CDR3 reads CASSYSEGNTEAFF. In DNA form, the CDR3 reads TGTGCCAGCAGTTACTCGGAGGGTAACACTGAAGCTTTCTTT.

This clone was seen only once. The rearrangement joins TRBV19 to TRBJ2-1; 11 bases map to TRBD1. The length of the CDR3 is 13 residues. Germline V lookup: CDR1 LNHDA, CDR2 SQIVND (reference sequence). Trimming cost V 9 bases and J 7 bases; bases outside gene matches: 5. CDR3 sequence reads: CARLGQGENEQFF. For the CDR3, the DNA is TGTGCCAGGTTGGGACAGGGGGAGAATGAGCAGTTCTTC.

The rearrangement links TRBV6-5 to TRBJ1-4; unclear D gene. V was trimmed by 6 bases and J by 0 bases, leaving 5 bases between them. Germline CDR1 reads MNHEY; CDR2 reads SVGAGI. This CDR3 region has 13 residues. The DNA for the CDR3 is TGTGCCAGCAGACAAGCAACTAATGAAAAACTGTTTTTT. Translation: CASRQATNEKLFF.

The rearrangement uses TRBV20-1 and TRBJ2-7; D gene ambiguous. The CDR3 runs 11 residues. V gave up 0 bases and J gave up 3 bases, with 3 bases separating them. Germline CDR1 and CDR2: DFQATT and SNEGSKA (reference sequence). The CDR3 bases are TGCAGTGCTAGAGACCTCTACGAGCAGTACTTC. Translation: CSARDLYEQYF.

The V gene is TRBV24-1, the J gene TRBJ2-1; D gene unclear. CDR3 length: 15 residues. From germline, CDR1 is KGHDR and CDR2 SFDVKD. Trimming cost V 3 bases and J 10 bases, with 18 bases left between them. The CDR3 sequence is CATSDTAALTREQFF. In nucleotides, the CDR3 is TGTGCCACCAGTGATACCGCTGCCCTTACGCGGGAGCAGTTCTTC.

The chain combines TRBV3-1 (or the pseudogene TRBV3-2) with TRBJ1-5; no firm D call. Deletions cut 2 bases from V and 4 bases from J, with 3 bases between. The germline gives CDR1 LGHDT, CDR2 YNNKEL (reference sequence). This CDR3 is built from 12 residues. CDR3 residues: CASSQPNQPQHF. The DNA for the CDR3 is TGTGCCAGCAGCCAACCGAATCAGCCCCAGCATTTT.

This clone was counted once. The chain combines TRBV11-2 with TRBJ2-3; 7 bases are shared with TRBD1. The CDR3 has 13 amino acids. J was trimmed by 3 bases and V by 11 bases; bases with no gene match: 8. Looked up from germline, CDR1 is SGHAT and CDR2 is FQNNGV. The CDR3 DNA is TGTGCCTACAGGGGTGAAGGGACAGATACGCAGTATTTT. Its protein product is CAYRGEGTDTQYF.

The chain couples TRBV21-1 to TRBJ2-5; TRBD1 is the table's D call and was not checked against the DNA. TRBV21-1 is annotated as a pseudogene. This CDR3 region has 17 residues. The CDR3 DNA reads TGTGCCAGCAGGGACCCTGGAAGACGGACAGGCCAAGAGACCCAGTACTTC. Amino acid sequence: CASRDPGRRTGQETQYF.

This clone was seen many times. This sequence joins TRBV7-2 and TRBJ2-1; a weak D match, TRBD2 (5 bases). Per germline, CDR1 SGHTA and CDR2 FQGNSA. V was cut by 6 bases and J by 10 bases, with 16 bases left in between. CDR3 length: 13 amino acids. DNA of the CDR3: TGTGCCAGCAGTCCCAGGAGGTCAGGCGAGCAGTTCTTC. Protein: CASSPRRSGEQFF.

V and J are TRBV27 and TRBJ1-5; 8 nucleotides match TRBD1. CDR1 and CDR2 (germline): MNHEY, SMNVEV (reference sequence). The CDR3 covers 14 residues. J was trimmed by 2 bases and V by 6 bases; bases with no gene match: 3. The CDR3 nucleotides are TGTGCCAGCAGGGCGGGACAGGGCAATCAGCCCCAGCATTTT. This codes for CASRAGQGNQPQHF.

CDR3 coding DNA: TGTGCCAGCAGTCCCCCGACAGGGAACACCTACGAGCAGTACTTC. Translation: CASSPPTGNTYEQYF. The rearrangement joins TRBV27 to TRBJ2-7; the match to TRBD1 covers 7 bases. V trimming: 5 bases; J trimming: 2 bases; junction bases outside the gene matches: 9. CDR1 MNHEY and CDR2 SMNVEV come from the germline V gene (reference sequence). This CDR3 region has 15 residues.

The V call is TRBV2, the J call TRBJ1-6; possible D gene TRBD1, 6 bases. V was trimmed by 2 bases and J by 5 bases, leaving 13 bases between them. The germline CDR1 and CDR2 sequences are SNHLY and FYNNEI. This CDR3 comprises 16 residues. CDR3 nucleotides: TGTGCCAGCAGTGAACAAGGGCAGGGGAATAATTCACCCCTCCACTTT. It specifies CASSEQGQGNNSPLHF. The full variable domain, completed using reference TRBV2 and TRBJ1-6, is EPEVTQTPSHQVTQMGQEVILRCVPISNHLYFYWYRQILGQKVEFLVSFYNNEISEKSEIFDDQFSVERPDGSNFTLKIRSTKLEDSAMYFCASSEQGQGNNSPLHFGNGTRLTVT.

Written as DNA, the CDR3 is TGTGCCAGCAGCCTAGGACAGTCGAGCACTGAAGCTTTCTTT. It specifies CASSLGQSSTEAFF. V gene TRBV3-1 (or the pseudogene TRBV3-2) combines with J gene TRBJ1-1; D may be TRBD1 (6 bases). The V gene lost 4 bases and the J gene lost 4 bases, with 13 bases spanning the gap. Looked up from germline, CDR1 is LGHDT and CDR2 is YNNKEL (reference sequence). The CDR3 sequence is 14 residues long.

This chain uses TRBV4-1 with TRBJ1-1; weak D call: TRBD1 (6 bases). The CDR3 contains 15 residues. The germline CDR1 and CDR2 sequences are MGHRA and YSYEKL. V was trimmed by 0 bases and J by 1 base, leaving 9 bases between them. CDR3: CASSQEPRGNTEAFF. CDR3 DNA: TGCGCCAGCAGCCAAGAACCCAGGGGGAACACTGAAGCTTTCTTT.